These 8 T cell receptor beta chains were all obtained from the same sample, sequenced in a study of spatial heterogeneity in lung cancer. TCRdb reprocessed the 5' RACE reads via MiXCR and lists one record per CDR3 protein. The repertoire includes 110,000 or so distinct CDR3 sequences, roughly 10% of them detected once, and approximately 24% sits in the top ten. Documented time point: blood at routine non-recurrence follow-up after resection. Source: PBMCs, taken at follow-up. The receptors were sampled from a female donor with early-stage non-small cell lung cancer.

This clonotype was seen repeatedly, ten times or more. CDR3 in amino acids: CATSSGSVTGELFF. The CDR3 DNA reads as TGTGCCACCAGTAGCGGGAGCGTCACCGGGGAGCTGTTTTTT. V usage is TRBV24-1 and J usage is TRBJ2-2; 8 bases line up with TRBD2. Germline CDR1 KGHDR, CDR2 SFDVKD. CDR3 length: 14 residues. V was clipped by 6 bases and J by 4 bases; unmatched bases: 3.

This clonotype was observed a handful of times. The rearrangement links TRBV21-1 to TRBJ1-1; the D call of TRBD1 is as the table states it, not checked on the DNA. TRBV21-1 is annotated as a pseudogene. The CDR3 contains 12 residues. This chain's CDR3 is CASTGTLQGAFF. In DNA form, the CDR3 reads TGTGCCAGCACCGGGACCCTTCAGGGAGCTTTCTTT.

This clonotype was seen ten or more times. V and J are TRBV28 and TRBJ2-3; D is unclear. Trimming left V 4 bases short and J 4 bases short, with 3 bases between. The CDR3 sequence is 11 residues long. Germline V lookup: CDR1 MDHEN, CDR2 SYDVKM. This chain's CDR3 is CASSSADTQYF. The CDR3 DNA reads TGTGCCAGCAGTTCGGCAGATACGCAGTATTTT. Based on the CDR3 plus reference TRBV28 and TRBJ2-3, the full variable domain is DVKVTQSSRYLVKRTGEKVFLECVQDMDHENMFWYRQDPGLGLRLIYFSYDVKMKEKGDIPEGYSVSREKKERFSLILESASTNQTSMYLCASSSADTQYFGPGTRLTVL.

This clonotype was counted a few times. The CDR3 here is CASSFGGAATNEKLFF. CDR3 sequence (DNA): TGTGCCAGCAGTTTTGGCGGAGCCGCAACTAATGAAAAACTGTTTTTT. The V gene is TRBV27, the J gene TRBJ1-4; no reliable D call. V was cut by 3 bases and J by 0 bases, with 11 bases left in between. The CDR3 is made up of 16 amino acids. The germline gives CDR1 MNHEY, CDR2 SMNVEV (reference sequence). The full variable domain, completed using reference TRBV27 and TRBJ1-4, is EAQVTQNPRYLITVTGKKLTVTCSQNMNHEYMSWYRQDPGLGLRQIYYSMNVEVTDKGDVPEGYKVSRKEKRNFPLILESPSPNQTSLYFCASSFGGAATNEKLFFGSGTQLSVL.

This clonotype was observed a single time. The J gene is TRBJ2-7, the V gene TRBV6-6; TRBD1 matches 7 bases. The germline V gene has CDR1 MNHNY and CDR2 SVGAGI (reference sequence). The CDR3 is 15 amino acids. J lost 5 bases, V lost 2 bases, and 9 bases had no gene match. CDR3 sequence (DNA): TGTGCCAGCAGTTACGTGCAGGGGGTGAGGAACGAGCAGTACTTC. Translated, it gives CASSYVQGVRNEQYF.

The chain couples TRBV5-1 to TRBJ2-1; 10 positions agree with TRBD2. V dropped 3 bases and J dropped 4; count of bases not matched to a gene: 4. The CDR3 is 15 residues long. The V gene's germline CDR1 is SGHRS and CDR2 YFSETQ. The CDR3 coding sequence is TGCGCCAGCAGCTCCGGGACTAGCGTGTACAATGAGCAGTTCTTC. The encoded protein is CASSSGTSVYNEQFF.

The chain links TRBV20-1 to TRBJ2-1; no firm D call. CDR3 length equals 16 residues. V lost 6 bases and J 2 bases, leaving 20 bases between the germline ends. Germline CDR1 is DFQATT and CDR2 is SNEGSKA (reference sequence). The CDR3 bases are TGCAGTGCCTCTAAACGAACCTTTCCTCCCTACAATGAGCAGTTCTTC. This gives the protein CSASKRTFPPYNEQFF.

This clonotype occurred many times. The chain recombines TRBV10-3 with TRBJ1-1; D possibly corresponds to TRBD1 (5 bases). This CDR3 contains 14 residues. Trimming removed 4 bases from V and 3 bases from J, with 12 bases in between. CDR1 and CDR2 (germline): ENHRY, SYGVKD. CDR3 residues: CAISVQGMDTEAFF. The CDR3 bases are TGTGCCATCAGTGTCCAGGGAATGGACACTGAAGCTTTCTTT.